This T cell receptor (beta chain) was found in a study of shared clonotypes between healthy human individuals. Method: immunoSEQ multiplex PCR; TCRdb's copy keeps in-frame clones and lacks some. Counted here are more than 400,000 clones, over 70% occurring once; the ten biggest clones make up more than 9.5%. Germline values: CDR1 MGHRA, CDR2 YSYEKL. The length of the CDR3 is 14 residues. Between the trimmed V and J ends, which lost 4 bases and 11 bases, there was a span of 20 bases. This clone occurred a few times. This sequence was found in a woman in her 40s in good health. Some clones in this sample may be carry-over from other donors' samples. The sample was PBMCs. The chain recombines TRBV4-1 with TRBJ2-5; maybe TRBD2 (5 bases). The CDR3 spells CASSPQIGSEEQYF. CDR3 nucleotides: TGCGCCAGCAGCCCTCAGATTGGGTCGGAGGAGCAGTACTTC.